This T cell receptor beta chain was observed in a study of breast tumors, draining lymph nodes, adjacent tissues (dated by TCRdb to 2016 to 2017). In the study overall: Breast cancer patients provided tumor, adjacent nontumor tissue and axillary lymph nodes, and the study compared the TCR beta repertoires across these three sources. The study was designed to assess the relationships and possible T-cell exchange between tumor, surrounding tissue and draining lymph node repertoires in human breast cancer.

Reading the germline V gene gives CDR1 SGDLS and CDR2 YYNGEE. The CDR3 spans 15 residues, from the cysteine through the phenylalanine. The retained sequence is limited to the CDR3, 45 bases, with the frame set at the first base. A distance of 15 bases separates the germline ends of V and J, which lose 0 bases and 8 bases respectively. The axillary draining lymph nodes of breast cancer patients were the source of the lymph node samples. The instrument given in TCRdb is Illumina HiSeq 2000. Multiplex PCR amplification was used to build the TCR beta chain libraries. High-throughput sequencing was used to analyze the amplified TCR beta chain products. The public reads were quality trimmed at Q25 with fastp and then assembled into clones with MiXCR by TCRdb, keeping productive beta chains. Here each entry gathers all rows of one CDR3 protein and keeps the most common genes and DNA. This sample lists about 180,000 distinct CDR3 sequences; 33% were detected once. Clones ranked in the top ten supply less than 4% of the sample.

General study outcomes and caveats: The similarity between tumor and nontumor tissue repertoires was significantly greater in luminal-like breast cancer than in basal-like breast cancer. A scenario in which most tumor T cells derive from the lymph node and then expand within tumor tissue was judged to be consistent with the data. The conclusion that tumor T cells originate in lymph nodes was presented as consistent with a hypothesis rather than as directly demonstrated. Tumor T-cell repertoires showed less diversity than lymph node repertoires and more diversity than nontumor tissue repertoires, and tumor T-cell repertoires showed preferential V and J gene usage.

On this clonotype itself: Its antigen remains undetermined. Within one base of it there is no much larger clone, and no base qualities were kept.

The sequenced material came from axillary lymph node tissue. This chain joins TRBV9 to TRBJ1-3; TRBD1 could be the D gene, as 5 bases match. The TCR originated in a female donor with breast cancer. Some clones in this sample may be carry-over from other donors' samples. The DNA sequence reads TGTGCCAGCAGCGTAGGGGGGGACCTCCGATACACCATATATTTT. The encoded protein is CASSVGGDLRYTIYF.